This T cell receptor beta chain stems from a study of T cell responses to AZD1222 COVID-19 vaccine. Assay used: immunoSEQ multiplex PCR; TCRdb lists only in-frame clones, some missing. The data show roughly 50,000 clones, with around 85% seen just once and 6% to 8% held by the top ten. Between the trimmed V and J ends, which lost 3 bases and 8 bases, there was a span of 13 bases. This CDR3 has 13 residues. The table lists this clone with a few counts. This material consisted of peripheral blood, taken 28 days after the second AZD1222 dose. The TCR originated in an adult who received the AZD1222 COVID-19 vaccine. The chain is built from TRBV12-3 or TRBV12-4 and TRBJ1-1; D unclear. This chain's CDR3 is CASSFMVQTEAFF. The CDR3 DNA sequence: TGTGCCAGCAGTTTTATGGTCCAGACCGAAGCTTTCTTT.